The 20 T cell receptor beta chains given below trace back to one sample, sequenced in a study of shared clonotypes between healthy human individuals. Sequenced by immunoSEQ multiplex PCR; TCRdb stores in-frame clones only, minus some. Seen here are 2 million or so clones, around 96% observed once, and the top ten hold 0.9% to 1.4%. Naive CD8 cells were CD45RO-negative, positively selected for CCR7, excluding terminally differentiated effector memory CD45RA+ cells. Sequencing input: naive CD8+ T cells sorted from blood. These receptor sequences come from a man aged 18 to 35 in good health.

Details on this clone: The sample contains more than one DNA sequence encoding this CDR3. The chain recombines TRBV9 with TRBJ2-7; the D gene could be TRBD1 or TRBD2 (5 bases each). V shed 3 bases and J shed 3 bases, with 10 bases lying between them. This CDR3 has 13 residues. Germline assignment: CDR1 SGDLS and CDR2 YYNGEE. The CDR3 sequence is CASSAGTGYEQYF. Here the CDR3 DNA reads TGTGCCAGCAGCGCCGGGACCGGCTACGAGCAGTACTTC.

Regarding this clone: This CDR3 is also generated by other DNA sequences in the sample. This chain links TRBV7-9 with TRBJ2-3; no clear D. Trimming took off 5 bases at V and 4 bases at J, with 7 bases between the two ends. Germline V gene lookup returns CDR1 SEHNR and CDR2 FQNEAQ (reference sequence). CDR3 length: 12 residues. CDR3 bases: TGTGCCAGCAGCCTGGTCCCAGATACGCAGTATTTT. This codes for CASSLVPDTQYF.

This clone has a single count. The chain joins TRBV6-6 to TRBJ2-5; D remains unclear. The CDR3 totals 13 residues. In germline, CDR1 is MNHNY, CDR2 SVGAGI (reference sequence). The ends were cut back, 0 bases at V and 4 bases at J, with 6 bases in the middle. DNA for the CDR3: TGTGCCAGCAGTTACTCGTGGGGAGAGACCCAGTACTTC. This codes for CASSYSWGETQYF.

V is TRBV7-9 and J is TRBJ1-1; TRBD1 agrees at 7 bases. Germline CDR1 SEHNR, CDR2 FQNEAQ (reference sequence). Trimming at V came to 1 base and at J to 4 bases, leaving 15 bases not matched to a gene. The CDR3 runs to 18 residues. The CDR3 loop is CASSLVPGTALWGTEAFF. The CDR3 nucleotides are TGTGCCAGCAGCTTAGTCCCCGGGACAGCCCTCTGGGGCACTGAAGCTTTCTTT.

V gene TRBV30 combines with J gene TRBJ2-3, with 11 nucleotides matching TRBD2. CDR3 length equals 17 residues. V lost 3 bases, J lost 0 bases, and 8 bases stayed unmatched. The germline gives CDR1 GTSNPN, CDR2 SVGIG (reference sequence). The CDR3 DNA is TGTGCCTGGAGCTCACTAGCGGGGGACCCTAGCACAGATACGCAGTATTTT. This translates into CAWSSLAGDPSTDTQYF.

The chain uses TRBV5-4 and TRBJ2-1; possibly TRBD2 for D (6 bases). Trimming left V 4 bases short and J 6 bases short, with 17 bases between. This CDR3 is built from 15 residues. Germline V lookup: CDR1 SGHNT, CDR2 YYREEE (reference sequence). Written as DNA, the CDR3 is TGTGCCAGCAGCCCCGGACACCTGGGGGGCAATGAGCAGTTCTTC. It codes for CASSPGHLGGNEQFF.

V is TRBV11-2 and J is TRBJ2-7; D may be TRBD2 (5 bases). This CDR3 has 11 residues. The V gene's germline CDR1 is SGHAT and CDR2 FQNNGV. The CDR3 sequence: CASGGSPEQYF. In nucleotides, the CDR3 is TGTGCATCAGGAGGTAGTCCGGAGCAGTACTTC.

In the case of this clone: This could be a read error, since a much larger clone is one nucleotide away. Other DNA variants within this sample encode the same CDR3. CDR3 amino acids: CASSQGTSGYEQYF. In DNA, the CDR3 is TGCGCCAGCAGCCAAGGGACTAGCGGTTACGAGCAGTACTTC. V is TRBV4-3 and J is TRBJ2-7, with 10 bases fitting TRBD2. Germline V gene lookup returns CDR1 LGHNA and CDR2 YSLEER. V shed 1 base and J 4 bases; nucleotides not matched to a gene: 1. There are 14 residues in the CDR3.

This clone was counted once. The V call is TRBV2, the J call TRBJ2-3; D is unresolved. V lost 7 bases and J lost 0, with 11 bases in between. Germline V gives CDR1 SNHLY, CDR2 FYNNEI. The CDR3 length is 14 residues. CDR3 DNA: TGTGCCAGCACTTGGTTTCTTAGCACAGATACGCAGTATTTT. Amino acid sequence: CASTWFLSTDTQYF.

This clone appeared a single time. The chain is built from TRBV7-9 and TRBJ2-7; TRBD2 matches at 7 bases. The CDR3 has 15 residues. The V and J ends lost 3 bases and 2 bases, in that order; junction bases with no gene match: 7. The germline V gene encodes CDR1 SEHNR and CDR2 FQNEAQ (reference sequence). CDR3 region: CASSFGAGAAYEQYF. Here the CDR3 DNA reads TGTGCCAGCAGCTTCGGCGCGGGAGCCGCCTACGAGCAGTACTTC.

The chain carries TRBV7-2 and TRBJ1-4; weak D call: TRBD1 (6 bases). CDR1 and CDR2 (germline): SGHTA, FQGNSA. This CDR3 is built from 17 residues. The germline V and J ends were trimmed by 5 bases and 0 bases, with 16 bases remaining between them. The CDR3 reads CASSGPGHQATNEKLFF. The CDR3 DNA reads TGTGCCAGCAGCGGTCCGGGACATCAAGCAACTAATGAAAAACTGTTTTTT.

The chain couples TRBV2 to TRBJ1-2, with D tentatively TRBD1 (5 bases). CDR3 length: 13 residues. The ends were cut back, 2 bases at V and 10 bases at J, with 14 bases in the middle. Germline CDR1 reads SNHLY; CDR2 reads FYNNEI. CDR3 in DNA: TGTGCCAGCAGTGAATACGGGACGGCTTTCTACACCTTC. This encodes CASSEYGTAFYTF.

The sample holds one count of this clone. The V call is TRBV15, the J call TRBJ2-5, with TRBD1 as a possible D gene (6 bases). Germline V gene lookup returns CDR1 LNHNV and CDR2 YYDKDF (reference sequence). The V and J ends lost 3 bases and 5 bases respectively, with 16 bases between them. The CDR3 loop spans 15 amino acids. The CDR3 coding sequence is TGTGCCACCAGCAGCTACAGGGATTATGGGGAGACCCAGTACTTC. This codes for CATSSYRDYGETQYF.

This chain connects TRBV7-9 to TRBJ2-7; the match to TRBD1 covers 11 bases. Trimming at V came to 7 bases and at J to 6 bases, leaving 17 bases not matched to a gene. This CDR3 has 17 residues. Germline V gene lookup returns CDR1 SEHNR and CDR2 FQNEAQ (reference sequence). For the CDR3, the DNA is TGTGCCAGCATCAATTCGGACAGGGGGCGATTAGGGCTCGAGCAGTACTTC. Its translation: CASINSDRGRLGLEQYF.

This rearrangement joins TRBV28 to TRBJ2-7, with D hard to call. There are 14 residues in the CDR3. V gave up 3 bases and J gave up 3 bases, with 12 bases separating them. Germline V CDR1 and CDR2: MDHEN, SYDVKM. In DNA form, the CDR3 reads TGTGCCAGCAGTTTGCGCAGCGAGGACTACGAGCAGTACTTC. This translates into CASSLRSEDYEQYF.

V gene TRBV27 combines with J gene TRBJ2-1; TRBD2 matches 9 bases. The trim removed 5 bases at V and 2 bases at J, leaving 7 bases unmatched. Germline V CDR1 and CDR2: MNHEY, SMNVEV (reference sequence). The CDR3 has 16 amino acids. The CDR3 spells CASSPPSGNPYNEQFF. Written as DNA, the CDR3 is TGTGCCAGCAGTCCTCCTAGCGGGAACCCCTACAATGAGCAGTTCTTC.

This rearrangement joins TRBV30 to TRBJ2-3; tentative D call: TRBD1 (5 bases). The CDR3 runs 14 residues. V was cut by 0 bases and J by 6 bases, with 13 bases left in between. Germline loops: CDR1 GTSNPN, CDR2 SVGIG (reference sequence). The CDR3 DNA reads TGTGCCTGGAGTGTACAAGGGTCAGGGGATACGCAGTATTTT. This sequence encodes CAWSVQGSGDTQYF.

This chain joins TRBV19 and TRBJ2-3; no firm D call. CDR1 is LNHDA, CDR2 SQIVND, per germline (reference sequence). The CDR3 runs 13 residues. Trimming cost V 6 bases and J 0 bases, with 7 bases left between them. For the CDR3, the DNA is TGTGCCAGTAGAGGCGGAAGCACAGATACGCAGTATTTT. Its translation is CASRGGSTDTQYF.

This clone was detected once. The rearrangement uses TRBV7-9 and TRBJ1-4, with 11 bases aligning to TRBD1. Trimming at V came to 5 bases and at J to 5 bases, leaving 7 bases not matched to a gene. There are 16 residues in the CDR3. Per the germline V gene, CDR1 is SEHNR and CDR2 is FQNEAQ (reference sequence). The CDR3 loop is CASSPGQGGVNEKLFF. Here the CDR3 DNA reads TGTGCCAGCAGCCCGGGACAGGGGGGAGTGAATGAAAAACTGTTTTTT.

The rearrangement joins TRBV7-9 to TRBJ2-2; unclear D gene. The CDR3 length is 16 residues. Germline V gives CDR1 SEHNR, CDR2 FQNEAQ (reference sequence). Trimming shortened V by 5 bases and J by 8 bases, and 21 bases separated the two germline ends. The CDR3: CASSLKEVLSWGELFF. In nucleotides, the CDR3 is TGTGCCAGCAGCCTTAAAGAAGTCCTGTCTTGGGGGGAGCTGTTTTTT.